These 30 T cell receptor beta chains were all obtained from the same sample, sequenced in a study of PD-L1 blockade in urothelial cancer. Clones were sequenced by immunoSEQ multiplex PCR, and TCRdb holds only the in-frame ones, with some missing. Of about 30,000 clones in the sample, over 70% were seen once. Specified time point: pretreatment peripheral blood. Sequences were derived from PBMCs, sampled around atezolizumab (anti-PD-L1) treatment. The origin of the receptors is a man aged 60 to 69 with urothelial cancer.

This clone was counted between two and nine times. The gene calls are TRBV2 and TRBJ1-1, with D possibly being TRBD1 (5 bases). The CDR3 has 14 residues. Germline loops: CDR1 SNHLY, CDR2 FYNNEI. Trimming pared 4 bases from V and 1 base from J, leaving 10 bases between. The CDR3 DNA reads TGTGCCAGCAGTGCCATGGGGGGGAACACTGAAGCTTTCTTT. As protein: CASSAMGGNTEAFF.

This clone appeared a few times. The rearrangement links TRBV6-6 to TRBJ1-5; 7 positions agree with TRBD1. Germline V CDR1 and CDR2: MNHNY, SVGAGI (reference sequence). There are 14 residues in the CDR3. Trimming cost V 9 bases and J 7 bases; bases outside gene matches: 12. CDR3 nucleotide sequence: TGTGCCAGTAGGGGGACAGAGAATAGGCAGCCCCAGCATTTT. This encodes CASRGTENRQPQHF.

The chain joins TRBV5-1 to TRBJ2-3; the D is unclear. V gave up 0 bases and J gave up 4 bases, with 9 bases separating them. Germline CDR1 SGHRS, CDR2 YFSETQ. This CDR3 comprises 14 residues. The CDR3 region has the DNA TGCGCCAGCAGCTTGGTGGAGCTCCCAGATACGCAGTATTTT. The encoded protein is CASSLVELPDTQYF.

The chain carries TRBV6-1 and TRBJ1-5; no clear D gene. The germline V and J ends were trimmed by 3 bases and 6 bases, with 12 bases remaining between them. The CDR3 covers 14 residues. Germline assignment: CDR1 MNHNS and CDR2 SASEGT. For the CDR3, the DNA is TGTGCCAGCAGTGATGGTTACAGATCTCAGCCCCAGCATTTT. This gives the protein CASSDGYRSQPQHF.

The J gene is TRBJ2-5, the V gene TRBV21-1; the table's D call TRBD2 went unverified against the DNA. TRBV21-1 is annotated as a pseudogene. This CDR3 is built from 10 residues. The CDR3 here is CASLQETQYF. The DNA for the CDR3 is TGTGCCAGCCTCCAAGAGACCCAGTACTTC.

The chain employs TRBV5-4 and TRBJ1-4; D is undetermined. Trimming shortened V by 0 bases and J by 8 bases, and 14 bases separated the two germline ends. This CDR3 comprises 15 residues. Germline V gene data show CDR1 as SGHNT and CDR2 as YYREEE (reference sequence). The CDR3, as DNA: TGTGCCAGCAGCTTGGACCACGGACGGGGAGAAAAACTGTTTTTT. It translates to CASSLDHGRGEKLFF.

The chain recombines TRBV6-6 with TRBJ1-1; maybe TRBD1 (5 bases). The CDR3 is made up of 13 amino acids. Germline values: CDR1 MNHNY, CDR2 SVGAGI (reference sequence). V gave up 7 bases and J gave up 3 bases, with 12 bases separating them. CDR3 in DNA: TGTGCCAGCAAACTGGGGCAGGACACTGAAGCTTTCTTT. This gives the protein CASKLGQDTEAFF.

CDR3 sequence reads: CASSDSYSNTEAFF. In DNA, the CDR3 is TGTGCCAGCAGTGACTCTTACTCGAACACTGAAGCTTTCTTT. The rearrangement links TRBV6-4 to TRBJ1-1; unclear D gene. CDR1 is MRHNA and CDR2 is SNTAGT in the germline V gene. Trimming removed 0 bases from V and 1 base from J, with 6 bases in between. This CDR3 contains 14 residues.

This clone was found once. This rearrangement joins TRBV12-5 to TRBJ2-7; weak D call: TRBD2 (7 bases). V lost 6 bases to trimming and J lost 3 bases, with 33 bases between them. The V gene's germline CDR1 is LGHNT and CDR2 FRNRAP. This CDR3 comprises 20 residues. The CDR3, as DNA: TGTGCTAGTGGCCCTAACTTGGGGGGGGCTGCTTTACCTACCTGCTACGAGCAGTACTTC. This codes for CASGPNLGGAALPTCYEQYF.

This clone was seen once. The genes are TRBV28 and TRBJ2-7, with unresolved D. CDR3 length: 12 residues. With 6 bases removed from V and 4 bases from J, the gap between germline ends came to 10 bases. Per the germline V gene, CDR1 is MDHEN and CDR2 is SYDVKM. CDR3 sequence: CASRAQQYEQYF. CDR3 nucleotide sequence: TGTGCCAGCAGAGCACAGCAATACGAGCAGTACTTC.

The J gene is TRBJ2-1, the V gene TRBV5-6, with 9 bases lining up with TRBD2. Trimming took 3 bases from V and 0 from J; bases not matched to a gene: 7. The CDR3 runs 17 residues. Germline V lookup: CDR1 SGHDT, CDR2 YYEEEE. The CDR3 DNA follows: TGTGCCAGCAGCTCCGGGCTAGCGGGGACCTCCTACAATGAGCAGTTCTTC. Translating it yields CASSSGLAGTSYNEQFF.

This chain connects TRBV7-8 to TRBJ1-5, with unresolved D. V was cut by 1 base and J by 6 bases, with 10 bases left in between. From germline, CDR1 is SGHVS and CDR2 FQNEAQ. CDR3 length: 14 residues. The CDR3 sequence: CASSLEQIGQPQHF. CDR3 nucleotide sequence: TGTGCCAGCAGCTTAGAACAGATAGGTCAGCCCCAGCATTTT.

The genes are TRBV9 and TRBJ2-3; no clear D gene. The CDR3 sequence is 13 residues long. CDR1 is SGDLS, CDR2 YYNGEE, per germline. V lost 4 bases to trimming and J lost 3 bases, with 9 bases between them. The CDR3 loop reads CASSIRVTDTQYF. As DNA, the CDR3 is TGTGCCAGCAGCATTAGAGTTACAGATACGCAGTATTTT. Full variable domain (outside the CDR3, taken from reference TRBV9 and TRBJ2-3): DSGVTQTPKHLITATGQRVTLRCSPRSGDLSVYWYQQSLDQGLQFLIQYYNGEERAKGNILERFSAQQFPDLHSELNLSSLELGDSALYFCASSIRVTDTQYFGPGTRLTVL.

This chain connects TRBV27 to TRBJ2-1; TRBD2 aligns across 8 bases. The junction had 6 bases not matched to a gene; V was cut back by 0 bases and J by 5 bases. CDR1 and CDR2 from the germline V gene are MNHEY and SMNVEV (reference sequence). This CDR3 region has 16 residues. CDR3 sequence: CASSLSFGTRNNEQFF. CDR3 bases: TGTGCCAGCAGTTTATCGTTCGGGACTAGGAACAATGAGCAGTTCTTC.

This rearrangement joins TRBV7-8 to TRBJ1-2; maybe TRBD1 (5 bases). Germline V lookup: CDR1 SGHVS, CDR2 FQNEAQ. V lost 3 bases and J 4 bases, leaving 9 bases between the germline ends. The CDR3 runs to 13 residues. This CDR3 is CASSFDSLYGYTF. CDR3 nucleotides: TGTGCCAGCAGCTTTGACAGTCTCTATGGCTACACCTTC.

This rearrangement joins TRBV28 to TRBJ1-2; tentative D call: TRBD1 (5 bases). V gave up 2 bases and J gave up 6 bases, with 7 bases separating them. Germline lookup yields CDR1 MDHEN and CDR2 SYDVKM. The CDR3 is made up of 12 amino acids. The CDR3 bases are TGTGCCAGCAGTTTAATGGGGCATGGCTACACCTTC. It codes for CASSLMGHGYTF.

A single count supports this clone. This sequence joins TRBV6-1 and TRBJ2-7, with D perhaps TRBD1 (5 bases). V was trimmed by 7 bases and J by 3 bases, leaving 7 bases between them. CDR1 and CDR2 from the germline V gene are MNHNS and SASEGT. CDR3 length: 11 amino acids. DNA for the CDR3: TGTGCCAGCAAGGGGATCTACGAGCAGTACTTC. Translating it yields CASKGIYEQYF.

The chain joins TRBV30 to TRBJ1-5, with D unresolved. CDR3 length: 13 amino acids. Between the trimmed V and J ends, which lost 0 bases and 4 bases, there was a span of 7 bases. In germline, CDR1 is GTSNPN, CDR2 SVGIG (reference sequence). CDR3: CAWSVQQNQPQHF. The CDR3 DNA reads as TGTGCCTGGAGTGTACAGCAAAATCAGCCCCAGCATTTT.

The chain is built from TRBV21-1 and TRBJ2-7; TRBD2, as called in the table, went unchecked against the DNA. TRBV21-1 counts as a pseudogene. The CDR3 totals 16 residues. CDR3 in DNA: TGTGCCAGCAGCTTCCGACTAGTTCCAATACCCTACGAGCAGTACTTC. It specifies CASSFRLVPIPYEQYF.

The J gene is TRBJ2-1, the V gene TRBV19, with TRBD2 as a possible D gene (6 bases). Trimming pared 6 bases from V and 1 base from J, leaving 16 bases between. Germline CDR1 LNHDA, CDR2 SQIVND (reference sequence). This CDR3 contains 16 residues. The CDR3 bases are TGTGCCAGTAGCGTAGCGGTCCTCCCTTCCTACAATGAGCAGTTCTTC. This codes for CASSVAVLPSYNEQFF.

The CDR3 sequence is CAISDVNSGANVLTF. The DNA of the CDR3 is TGTGCCATCAGTGATGTTAACTCTGGGGCCAACGTCCTGACTTTC. The chain combines TRBV10-3 with TRBJ2-6; D not certain. V lost 3 bases and J 0 bases, leaving 6 bases between the germline ends. The V gene's germline CDR1 is ENHRY and CDR2 SYGVKD. This CDR3 region has 15 residues.

This chain connects TRBV29-1 to TRBJ2-6; D ambiguous. In germline, CDR1 is SQVTM, CDR2 ANQGSEA. Trimming removed 4 bases from V and 0 bases from J, with 13 bases in between. The CDR3 runs 16 residues. CDR3 sequence (DNA): TGCAGCGTTGTAAGACTCCCGCGCTCTGGGGCCAACGTCCTGACTTTC. Translated: CSVVRLPRSGANVLTF.

The chain employs TRBV5-8 and TRBJ2-1; 8 bases are shared with TRBD2. The CDR3 spans 18 residues. With 0 bases clipped from V and 5 bases from J, the junction kept 13 bases outside the gene matches. In germline, CDR1 is SGHTS, CDR2 YDEGEE. CDR3 nucleotide sequence: TGTGCCAGCAGCTTGGCCCGGCTAGTCGGGGGGGGAAACAATGAGCAGTTCTTC. It yields the protein CASSLARLVGGGNNEQFF.

The J gene is TRBJ1-2, the V gene TRBV4-2; perhaps TRBD1 as D (6 bases). Looked up from germline, CDR1 is LGHNA and CDR2 is YNFKEQ. CDR3 length: 16 residues. V lost 0 bases and J 0 bases, leaving 11 bases between the germline ends. The CDR3 DNA is TGTGCCAGCAGCCAAGAGGCAGGGGATGCTAACTATGGCTACACCTTC. This translates into CASSQEAGDANYGYTF.

This rearrangement joins TRBV11-3 to TRBJ2-5, with D unresolved. This CDR3 has 12 amino acids. In germline, CDR1 is SGHNT, CDR2 YENEEA. V dropped 5 bases and J dropped 0 bases, with 4 bases sitting between them. The CDR3 nucleotides read TGTGCCAGCAGCGAGAACCAAGAGACCCAGTACTTC. It yields the protein CASSENQETQYF. The whole variable domain, remainder taken from reference TRBV11-3 and TRBJ2-5, is EAGVVQSPRYKIIEKKQPVAFWCNPISGHNTLYWYLQNLGQGPELLIRYENEEAVDDSQLPKDRFSAERLKGVDSTLKIQPAELGDSAVYLCASSENQETQYFGPGTRLLVL.

The rearrangement joins TRBV7-3 to TRBJ2-3; D remains unclear. This CDR3 is built from 12 residues. In germline, CDR1 is SGHTA, CDR2 FQGTGA. V shed 3 bases and J shed 2 bases, with 3 bases lying between them. The CDR3 loop reads CASSFNTDTQYF. The CDR3, as DNA: TGTGCCAGCAGCTTTAACACAGATACGCAGTATTTT.

Of note for this clone: Additional DNA sequences in this sample encode the identical CDR3. The gene calls are TRBV6-1 and TRBJ2-7, with D unresolved. Germline V gene lookup returns CDR1 MNHNS and CDR2 SASEGT. CDR3 size: 14 residues. The V and J ends lost 2 bases and 2 bases respectively, with 10 bases between them. CDR3 amino acids: CASSEQTVTYEQYF. CDR3 nucleotides: TGTGCCAGCAGTGAACAAACAGTTACCTACGAGCAGTACTTC.

This rearrangement joins TRBV11-3 to TRBJ2-7; 10 nucleotides match TRBD2. Unmatched junction bases numbered 3, after V lost 5 bases and J lost 2 bases. The CDR3 has 14 residues. CDR1 SGHNT and CDR2 YENEEA come from the germline V gene. The CDR3 DNA reads as TGTGCCAGCAGCGACACTAGCGGGGCCTACGAGCAGTACTTC. Residues: CASSDTSGAYEQYF.

The chain employs TRBV6-4 and TRBJ2-3; weak D call: TRBD2 (5 bases). Germline V CDR1 and CDR2: MRHNA, SNTAGT. The CDR3 is 15 residues long. The V end lost 6 bases, the J end lost 2 bases, and 15 bases lay between the germline ends. The DNA of the CDR3 is TGTGCCAGCAGCTCCCAAGGGAGATTCACAGATACGCAGTATTTT. It yields the protein CASSSQGRFTDTQYF.

The sample holds a few counts of this clone. This chain links TRBV2 with TRBJ1-4, with D maybe TRBD1 (6 bases). Trimming removed 3 bases from V and 11 bases from J, with 13 bases in between. Germline V gives CDR1 SNHLY, CDR2 FYNNEI. There are 13 residues in the CDR3. CDR3 residues: CASSDGGQAKLFF. The CDR3 coding sequence is TGTGCCAGCAGTGACGGGGGGCAGGCGAAACTGTTTTTT.